Following are 30 T cell receptor beta chains from one sample sequenced in a study of shared clonotypes between healthy human individuals. Some clones are missing from TCRdb's copy, which holds only in-frame ones; the method was immunoSEQ multiplex PCR. The table includes 550,000 to 750,000 clones, under 95% detected once. Naive CD8 cells comprised CD45RO-negative, CCR7-positively selected cells, excluding terminally differentiated effector memory CD45RA+ cells. Material for sequencing was naive CD8+ T cells sorted from blood. The receptors originated from a man aged 30-40 years in good health.

On this clone itself: The same CDR3 can be traced to other DNA sequences in this sample. The chain uses TRBV5-8 and TRBJ2-7, with D perhaps TRBD2 (6 bases). The CDR3 has 14 amino acids. V lost 4 bases, J lost 2 bases, and 13 bases lay in between. Germline values: CDR1 SGHTS, CDR2 YDEGEE. CDR3 nucleotides: TGTGCCAGCAGCCCCCGGGACTCAACCTACGAGCAGTACTTC. It translates to CASSPRDSTYEQYF.

This clone has just one count. Here the CDR3 DNA reads TGTGCCAGCAGTTCCGGACTAGCGGGAGTGTACGAGCAGTACTTC. It is translated as CASSSGLAGVYEQYF. The rearrangement joins TRBV28 to TRBJ2-7; 13 positions agree with TRBD2. J lost 4 bases, V lost 4 bases, and 4 bases had no gene match. The CDR3 is made up of 15 amino acids. The V gene's germline CDR1 is MDHEN and CDR2 SYDVKM.

This rearrangement joins TRBV27 to TRBJ2-7; D remains ambiguous. CDR1 and CDR2 (germline): MNHEY, SMNVEV (reference sequence). The CDR3 length is 14 residues. The V gene lost 1 base and the J gene lost 4 bases, with 11 bases spanning the gap. The CDR3 DNA follows: TGTGCCAGCAGTTTATTTGCGCCGCCTTACGAGCAGTACTTC. It translates to CASSLFAPPYEQYF.

The rearrangement joins TRBV7-9 to TRBJ1-5, with D possibly TRBD1 on 6 matching bases. The CDR3 covers 14 residues. Germline V gene lookup returns CDR1 SEHNR and CDR2 FQNEAQ (reference sequence). Trimming left V 4 bases short and J 3 bases short, with 10 bases between. CDR3 sequence: CASSSTGNNQPQHF. The CDR3 DNA is TGTGCCAGCAGCTCCACAGGGAACAATCAGCCCCAGCATTTT.

The rearrangement links TRBV7-8 to TRBJ1-5; TRBD1 agrees at 7 bases. Trimming removed 3 bases from V and 3 bases from J; junction bases left unmatched: 2. Germline V gene data show CDR1 as SGHVS and CDR2 as FQNEAQ. The CDR3 length is 14 residues. CDR3 DNA: TGTGCCAGCAGCTTCGACAGGGACAATCAGCCCCAGCATTTT. It yields the protein CASSFDRDNQPQHF.

The V and J genes are TRBV15 and TRBJ2-2; perhaps D is TRBD1 or TRBD2 (5 bases each). The CDR3 contains 16 residues. Deletions cut 5 bases from V and 4 bases from J, with 17 bases between. The germline gives CDR1 LNHNV, CDR2 YYDKDF (reference sequence). CDR3 bases: TGTGCCACCAGCTCTGAAGGGGTACTAGTCACCGGGGAGCTGTTTTTT. Translated: CATSSEGVLVTGELFF.

V and J are TRBV4-2 and TRBJ1-2; 12 nucleotides align to TRBD1. Trimming cost V 0 bases and J 6 bases; bases outside gene matches: 5. The germline V gene has CDR1 LGHNA and CDR2 YNFKEQ. The CDR3 is 16 residues long. In DNA, the CDR3 is TGTGCCAGCAGCCAAGAGTGGGACAGGGGGCGTCATGGCTACACCTTC. Translated: CASSQEWDRGRHGYTF.

The chain is built from TRBV9 and TRBJ2-1; D is unresolved. The germline V and J ends were trimmed by 3 bases and 0 bases, with 19 bases remaining between them. CDR1 and CDR2 (germline): SGDLS, YYNGEE. CDR3 length equals 18 residues. In DNA, the CDR3 is TGTGCCAGCAGCGCTGAGCAAATAGCAACCATCTCCTACAATGAGCAGTTCTTC. Translating it yields CASSAEQIATISYNEQFF.

This chain joins TRBV7-9 and TRBJ2-6; D perhaps matches TRBD1 (5 bases). CDR1 is SEHNR, CDR2 FQNEAQ, per germline (reference sequence). The CDR3 contains 16 residues. Trimming removed 9 bases from V and 2 bases from J, with 17 bases in between. CDR3 sequence: CASQREGATGANVLTF. As DNA, the CDR3 is TGTGCCAGTCAAAGGGAAGGGGCAACTGGGGCCAACGTCCTGACTTTC.

The gene calls are TRBV5-1 and TRBJ1-1; D gene unclear. Looked up from germline, CDR1 is SGHRS and CDR2 is YFSETQ. V lost 4 bases and J 1 base, leaving 8 bases between the germline ends. CDR3 size: 13 residues. CDR3 region: CASSPWANTEAFF. The CDR3 DNA sequence: TGCGCCAGCAGCCCGTGGGCGAACACTGAAGCTTTCTTT.

The genes are TRBV10-3 and TRBJ2-1, with 13 bases aligning to TRBD2. The CDR3 has 15 residues. Trimming at V came to 6 bases and at J to 5 bases, leaving 4 bases not matched to a gene. Germline V gene data show CDR1 as ENHRY and CDR2 as SYGVKD. The CDR3: CAIRPGLAGNNEQFF. CDR3 sequence (DNA): TGTGCCATCAGGCCGGGACTAGCGGGAAACAATGAGCAGTTCTTC.

This chain uses TRBV28 with TRBJ2-6, with D unresolved. CDR1 MDHEN and CDR2 SYDVKM come from the germline V gene. V was cut by 6 bases and J by 2 bases, with 11 bases left in between. This CDR3 comprises 15 residues. The CDR3 loop reads CASSPLSPGANVLTF. In DNA, the CDR3 is TGTGCCAGCAGCCCCCTTTCTCCTGGGGCCAACGTCCTGACTTTC.

The genes are TRBV10-3 and TRBJ2-7, with D maybe TRBD2 (5 bases). This CDR3 contains 13 residues. Germline values: CDR1 ENHRY, CDR2 SYGVKD. V lost 3 bases to trimming and J lost 5 bases, with 11 bases between them. The CDR3 DNA sequence: TGTGCCATCAGTGATCGGGGTTTCGACGAGCAGTACTTC. Amino acids: CAISDRGFDEQYF.

The chain couples TRBV2 to TRBJ2-7; the D is unclear. The germline V gene has CDR1 SNHLY and CDR2 FYNNEI. V dropped 6 bases and J dropped 2 bases, with 11 bases sitting between them. This CDR3 region has 13 residues. The CDR3 sequence: CASSDLGPYEQYF. Written as DNA, the CDR3 is TGTGCCAGCAGCGACCTGGGTCCCTACGAGCAGTACTTC. The full variable domain, rest sourced from reference TRBV2 and TRBJ2-7, is EPEVTQTPSHQVTQMGQEVILRCVPISNHLYFYWYRQILGQKVEFLVSFYNNEISEKSEIFDDQFSVERPDGSNFTLKIRSTKLEDSAMYFCASSDLGPYEQYFGPGTRLTVT.

This chain uses TRBV7-9 with TRBJ1-2; 9 bases are shared with TRBD1. Germline V gene sequence: CDR1 SEHNR, CDR2 FQNEAQ (reference sequence). This CDR3 is 15 amino acids long. Trimming at V came to 8 bases and at J to 5 bases, leaving 12 bases not matched to a gene. In nucleotides, the CDR3 is TGTGCCAGCGGGATGCGGGACAGGGACCATTATGGCTACACCTTC. This encodes CASGMRDRDHYGYTF.

This chain links TRBV11-2 with TRBJ2-1; 10 bases are a match to TRBD2. This CDR3 region has 16 residues. Trimming cost V 1 base and J 4 bases; bases outside gene matches: 4. Germline values: CDR1 SGHAT, CDR2 FQNNGV. The CDR3 DNA is TGTGCCAGCAGCTTAGCCGGGACTAGCGTTTACAATGAGCAGTTCTTC. Residues: CASSLAGTSVYNEQFF.

This chain links TRBV7-9 with TRBJ1-1, with 9 nucleotides matching TRBD1. The CDR3 totals 12 residues. J gave up 9 bases and V 5 bases, and 4 bases lay outside the gene matches. Per the germline V gene, CDR1 is SEHNR and CDR2 is FQNEAQ (reference sequence). The CDR3 nucleotides read TGTGCCAGCAGCCGGGACAGGGTTAAAGCTTTCTTT. Translated: CASSRDRVKAFF. Using reference TRBV7-9 and TRBJ1-1 for the parts outside the CDR3, the full variable domain is DTGVSQNPRHKITKRGQNVTFRCDPISEHNRLYWYRQTLGQGPEFLTYFQNEAQLEKSRLLSDRFSAERPKGSFSTLEIQRTEQGDSAMYLCASSRDRVKAFFGQGTRLTVV.

The rearrangement links TRBV5-4 to TRBJ1-5; no firm D call. The length of the CDR3 is 14 residues. Germline assignment: CDR1 SGHNT and CDR2 YYREEE (reference sequence). The V end lost 2 bases, the J end lost 1 base, and 7 bases lay between the germline ends. CDR3 in amino acids: CASSFGGSNQPQHF. CDR3 sequence (DNA): TGTGCCAGCAGCTTCGGAGGGAGCAATCAGCCCCAGCATTTT.

This chain connects TRBV9 to TRBJ2-1; maybe TRBD1 (6 bases). Between the trimmed V and J ends, which lost 4 bases and 8 bases, there was a span of 28 bases. This CDR3 is built from 18 residues. CDR1 and CDR2 (germline): SGDLS, YYNGEE. This CDR3 is CASSPLGVGAAPGDEQFF. The CDR3 nucleotides are TGTGCCAGCAGCCCCCTCGGGGTGGGGGCGGCTCCCGGAGATGAGCAGTTCTTC.

This chain joins TRBV9 and TRBJ2-4; no reliable D call. Between the trimmed V and J ends, which lost 0 bases and 0 bases, there was a span of 7 bases. The CDR3 sequence is 15 residues long. Germline V gene sequence: CDR1 SGDLS, CDR2 YYNGEE. The CDR3 nucleotides read TGTGCCAGCAGCGTAGGGCGGCTAGCCAAAAACATTCAGTACTTC. It encodes CASSVGRLAKNIQYF.

The V and J genes are TRBV6-5 and TRBJ2-2; 10 bases map to TRBD1. CDR1 is MNHEY and CDR2 is SVGAGI in the germline V gene. This CDR3 region has 16 residues. The V segment lost 0 bases and the J segment 7 bases; nucleotides outside the gene matches: 5. The CDR3 spells CASSYSGQGHVGELFF. The CDR3 nucleotides are TGTGCCAGCAGTTACTCGGGACAGGGGCACGTCGGGGAGCTGTTTTTT.

The rearrangement joins TRBV10-1 to TRBJ2-3; TRBD2 aligns across 8 bases. This CDR3 contains 16 residues. V trimming: 3 bases; J trimming: 5 bases; junction bases outside the gene matches: 10. Germline CDR1 reads WNHNN; CDR2 reads SYGVQD (reference sequence). In DNA, the CDR3 is TGCGCCAGCAGTGAATATAGCGGGAATCCCTTAGATACGCAGTATTTT. Its translation: CASSEYSGNPLDTQYF.

V gene TRBV27 combines with J gene TRBJ2-1; D is unresolved. V gave up 6 bases and J gave up 0 bases, with 12 bases separating them. Per the germline V gene, CDR1 is MNHEY and CDR2 is SMNVEV (reference sequence). This CDR3 region has 15 residues. The CDR3 sequence is CASRKDASSYNEQFF. DNA of the CDR3: TGTGCCAGCAGAAAGGACGCCAGCTCCTACAATGAGCAGTTCTTC.

The rearrangement joins TRBV2 to TRBJ2-7; 8 bases fit TRBD1. The V gene end was trimmed by 7 bases and the J gene end by 0 bases; junction bases not matched to a gene: 14. CDR1 and CDR2 (germline): SNHLY, FYNNEI. CDR3 length: 17 amino acids. The CDR3 sequence is CASTIASRTGSSYEQYF. The CDR3 region has the DNA TGTGCCAGCACCATAGCATCCCGGACAGGGAGCTCCTACGAGCAGTACTTC.

The chain carries TRBV6-1 and TRBJ2-7; D is uncertain. V shed 5 bases and J shed 6 bases, with 8 bases lying between them. This CDR3 is 11 amino acids long. Germline CDR1 is MNHNS and CDR2 is SASEGT. The CDR3 coding sequence is TGTGCCAGCAGTACCCGGGTCGAGCAGTACTTC. Its protein is CASSTRVEQYF.

The J gene is TRBJ2-1, the V gene TRBV6-6; D is undetermined. Germline values: CDR1 MNHNY, CDR2 SVGAGI (reference sequence). V lost 3 bases to trimming and J lost 0 bases, with 9 bases between them. The CDR3 runs 15 residues. The CDR3 DNA sequence: TGTGCCAGCAGTTATCCCCCGGGCTCCTACAATGAGCAGTTCTTC. Translation: CASSYPPGSYNEQFF.

This chain links TRBV5-1 with TRBJ2-7; D is unresolved. The germline V gene has CDR1 SGHRS and CDR2 YFSETQ. CDR3 length: 12 residues. With 3 bases removed from V and 5 bases from J, the gap between germline ends came to 9 bases. The CDR3 is CASSWTGDEQYF. The DNA of the CDR3 is TGCGCCAGCAGCTGGACCGGTGACGAGCAGTACTTC.

The genes are TRBV6-1 and TRBJ2-2; D may be TRBD1 (6 bases). The germline gives CDR1 MNHNS, CDR2 SASEGT. Trimming removed 3 bases at V and 3 bases at J, with 14 bases between. This CDR3 is 16 amino acids long. The CDR3 DNA reads TGTGCCAGCAGTGATGTAGGGGGTCCGCACACCGGGGAGCTGTTTTTT. It yields the protein CASSDVGGPHTGELFF.

The chain employs TRBV27 and TRBJ1-5; D gene uncertain. Trimming shortened V by 4 bases and J by 1 base, and 14 bases separated the two germline ends. Germline CDR1 reads MNHEY; CDR2 reads SMNVEV (reference sequence). The CDR3 spans 16 residues. The CDR3 loop reads CASSWGGWSSNQPQHF. CDR3 sequence (DNA): TGTGCCAGCAGTTGGGGTGGGTGGTCCAGCAATCAGCCCCAGCATTTT.

The chain carries TRBV7-9 and TRBJ1-3; no clear D. The germline V gene encodes CDR1 SEHNR and CDR2 FQNEAQ (reference sequence). The V end was cut by 4 bases, the J end by 8 bases, with 9 bases between. The CDR3 contains 12 residues. CDR3 nucleotide sequence: TGTGCCAGCAGCTGGGAGGTGGACACCATATATTTT. This sequence encodes CASSWEVDTIYF.